A selection of T cell receptor beta chains follows, all from one sample in a study of blood T cell repertoires in COVID-19. Sequencing was performed with immunoSEQ multiplex PCR; in TCRdb, only in-frame clones are kept and a portion is missing. This sample carries approximately 150,000 clones, over 60% of them seen once, and the ten largest clones take around 17%. The specimen was peripheral blood. Receptors originate from a middle-aged man with acute or convalescent COVID-19. The CDR3 runs from the conserved cysteine through the conserved F or W. Each record gives: D gene, clone size, V gene, J gene, CDR3 protein, CDR3 DNA. A D gene is named only where the DNA matches it firmly. The size entry is marked missing in some rows and otherwise reads once, few, many or a size class.

D: TRBD1; size: NA; V: TRBV19; J: TRBJ1-1; CDR3: CASRTGGYAEAFF; DNA: TGTGCCAGTAGAACAGGGGGTTACGCTGAAGCTTTCTTT
D: NA; size: NA; V: TRBV20-1; J: TRBJ1-1; CDR3: CSAYLGVEAFF; DNA: TGCAGTGCCTACCTCGGGGTTGAAGCTTTCTTT
D: NA; size: NA; V: TRBV3-1/TRBV3-2; J: TRBJ1-6; CDR3: CASSQDGTGYDSPLHF; DNA: TGTGCCAGCAGCCAAGATGGAACAGGGTATGATTCACCCCTCCACTTT
D: NA; size: few; V: TRBV2; J: TRBJ1-1; CDR3: CASSVRGATEAFF; DNA: TGTGCCAGCAGTGTGCGGGGGGCGACTGAAGCTTTCTTT
D: TRBD1; size: NA; V: TRBV2; J: TRBJ2-5; CDR3: CASRKGQNQETQYF; DNA: TGTGCCAGCAGGAAGGGACAGAACCAAGAGACCCAGTACTTC
D: TRBD1; size: NA; V: TRBV27; J: TRBJ2-3; CDR3: CASSFDRDTDTQYF; DNA: TGTGCCAGCAGTTTCGACAGGGACACAGATACGCAGTATTTT
D: NA; size: NA; V: TRBV6-1; J: TRBJ1-5; CDR3: CASSEAKGDQPQHF; DNA: TGTGCCAGCAGTGAAGCAAAGGGGGACCAGCCCCAGCATTTT
D: TRBD1; size: NA; V: TRBV11-3; J: TRBJ2-2; CDR3: CASSSGTGQNGELFF; DNA: TGTGCCAGCAGCTCCGGGACAGGGCAAAACGGGGAGCTGTTTTTT
D: NA; size: few; V: TRBV10-3; J: TRBJ2-7; CDR3: CAISGSSYEQYF; DNA: TGTGCCATCAGTGGGAGTTCCTACGAGCAGTACTTC
D: NA; size: NA; V: TRBV30; J: TRBJ2-3; CDR3: CAWGGQLTSTDTQYF; DNA: TGTGCCTGGGGAGGACAGTTGACTAGCACAGATACGCAGTATTTT
D: NA; size: NA; V: TRBV5-6; J: TRBJ1-1; CDR3: CASSPATVTEAFF; DNA: TGTGCCAGCAGCCCTGCCACGGTCACTGAAGCTTTCTTT
D: NA; size: NA; V: TRBV30; J: TRBJ1-2; CDR3: CAWSGFLEKNYGYTF; DNA: TGTGCCTGGAGTGGGTTCTTAGAAAAGAACTATGGCTACACCTTC
D: NA; size: few; V: TRBV5-1; J: TRBJ1-2; CDR3: CASSAGTSSSYGYTF; DNA: TGCGCCAGCAGCGCCGGGACAAGTAGCTCTTATGGCTACACCTTC
D: TRBD1; size: NA; V: TRBV5-4; J: TRBJ1-2; CDR3: CASSFQGAGGYTF; DNA: TGTGCCAGCAGCTTTCAGGGGGCCGGTGGCTACACCTTC
D: NA; size: NA; V: TRBV25-1; J: TRBJ1-1; CDR3: CASSPVGTSGAFF; DNA: TGTGCCAGCAGTCCCGTCGGGACAAGCGGAGCTTTCTTT
D: NA; size: NA; V: TRBV7-8; J: TRBJ2-2; CDR3: CASSRYRDGELFF; DNA: TGTGCCAGCAGCCGATACAGGGACGGGGAGCTGTTTTTT
D: NA; size: once; V: TRBV5-1; J: TRBJ1-1; CDR3: CASSSAGGNTEAFF; DNA: TGCGCCAGCAGCTCGGCGGGGGGGAACACTGAAGCTTTCTTT
D: NA; size: NA; V: TRBV9; J: TRBJ2-5; CDR3: CASSAAGAGETQYF; DNA: TGTGCCAGCAGCGCTGCGGGGGCGGGGGAGACCCAGTACTTC
D: NA; size: NA; V: TRBV7-8; J: TRBJ2-7; CDR3: CASSVGLGSYEQYF; DNA: TGTGCCAGCAGCGTCGGACTGGGCTCCTACGAGCAGTACTTC
D: NA; size: NA; V: TRBV29-1; J: TRBJ1-1; CDR3: CSVGPSGANTEAFF; DNA: TGCAGCGTTGGACCCTCAGGGGCGAACACTGAAGCTTTCTTT
D: NA; size: NA; V: TRBV4-1; J: TRBJ1-2; CDR3: CASSQATGYGYTF; DNA: TGCGCCAGCAGCCAAGCCACAGGGTATGGCTACACCTTC
D: NA; size: NA; V: TRBV7-8; J: TRBJ2-2; CDR3: CASSLGGGGITGELFF; DNA: TGTGCCAGCAGCTTAGGAGGAGGGGGCATCACCGGGGAGCTGTTTTTT
D: TRBD1; size: NA; V: TRBV2; J: TRBJ2-3; CDR3: CASSDPLTGLTDTQYF; DNA: TGTGCCAGCAGCGACCCCCTGACAGGGTTGACAGATACGCAGTATTTT
D: TRBD1; size: NA; V: TRBV6-4; J: TRBJ1-1; CDR3: CARHEDRRNTEAFF; DNA: TGTGCCAGACACGAGGACAGGCGGAACACTGAAGCTTTCTTT
D: TRBD2; size: NA; V: TRBV27; J: TRBJ2-3; CDR3: CASSLIAGSADTQYF; DNA: TGTGCCAGCAGTTTAATAGCGGGGAGCGCAGATACGCAGTATTTT
D: TRBD1; size: NA; V: TRBV5-1; J: TRBJ2-5; CDR3: CASSLDSGQGGTQYF; DNA: TGCGCCAGCAGCTTGGATTCGGGACAGGGGGGGACCCAGTACTTC
D: NA; size: NA; V: TRBV18; J: TRBJ1-5; CDR3: CASSPPSGNGNQPQHF; DNA: TGTGCCAGCTCACCACCTTCAGGGAATGGCAATCAGCCCCAGCATTTT
D: NA; size: few; V: TRBV18; J: TRBJ2-3; CDR3: CASSPTQSDTQYF; DNA: TGTGCCAGCTCACCAACGCAGTCAGATACGCAGTATTTT
D: NA; size: NA; V: TRBV2; J: TRBJ2-3; CDR3: CASSDTRTDTQYF; DNA: TGTGCCAGCAGTGACACGAGGACAGATACGCAGTATTTT
D: NA; size: NA; V: TRBV12-3/TRBV12-4; J: TRBJ2-5; CDR3: CASSFRGETQYF; DNA: TGTGCCAGCAGTTTTCGCGGCGAGACCCAGTACTTC
D: NA; size: NA; V: TRBV7-9; J: TRBJ1-3; CDR3: CASSRLRQRSPTVGTIYF; DNA: TGTGCCAGCAGCAGACTACGGCAGAGGTCCCCAACAGTCGGAACCATATATTTT
D: TRBD1; size: NA; V: TRBV3-1/TRBV3-2; J: TRBJ1-2; CDR3: CASKQGEVSYGYTF; DNA: TGTGCCAGCAAACAGGGGGAGGTTAGCTATGGCTACACCTTC
D: TRBD2; size: NA; V: TRBV29-1; J: TRBJ2-3; CDR3: CSVVAGNTDTQYF; DNA: TGCAGCGTTGTAGCGGGGAACACAGATACGCAGTATTTT
D: NA; size: NA; V: TRBV30; J: TRBJ1-2; CDR3: CAWSPPAGGFGYTF; DNA: TGTGCCTGGAGTCCTCCGGCGGGGGGGTTTGGCTACACCTTC
D: NA; size: NA; V: TRBV14; J: TRBJ2-4; CDR3: CASSLPGGAKNIQYF; DNA: TGTGCCAGCAGCCTACCAGGGGGGGCCAAAAACATTCAGTACTTC
D: NA; size: many; V: TRBV5-1; J: TRBJ2-3; CDR3: CASSLKGKDWRDTQYF; DNA: TGCGCCAGCAGCTTGAAGGGGAAAGATTGGAGAGATACGCAGTATTTT
D: NA; size: few; V: TRBV18; J: TRBJ2-3; CDR3: CASSPGAAFTDTQYF; DNA: TGTGCCAGCTCACCAGGAGCGGCCTTCACAGATACGCAGTATTTT
D: TRBD1; size: NA; V: TRBV27; J: TRBJ2-7; CDR3: CASSPPDRGRYEQYF; DNA: TGTGCCAGCAGTCCTCCGGACAGGGGTAGATACGAGCAGTACTTC
D: TRBD1; size: NA; V: TRBV30; J: TRBJ2-5; CDR3: CAWSRDRGETQYF; DNA: TGTGCCTGGAGTCGGGACAGGGGAGAGACCCAGTACTTC
D: NA; size: NA; V: TRBV25-1; J: TRBJ1-5; CDR3: CASSDFGGTVQHF; DNA: TGTGCCAGCAGTGATTTCGGAGGGACGGTCCAGCATTTT
D: TRBD1; size: once; V: TRBV6-5; J: TRBJ2-1; CDR3: CASSRGQGEYNEQFF; DNA: TGTGCCAGCAGTAGAGGACAGGGGGAATACAATGAGCAGTTCTTC
D: NA; size: once; V: TRBV7-6; J: TRBJ2-7; CDR3: CASSKGFDEQYF; DNA: TGTGCCAGCAGCAAGGGGTTTGACGAGCAGTACTTC
D: TRBD2; size: NA; V: TRBV5-1; J: TRBJ2-1; CDR3: CASSLTSGGAGNEQFF; DNA: TGCGCCAGCAGCTTGACTAGCGGGGGGGCGGGTAATGAGCAGTTCTTC
D: NA; size: NA; V: TRBV19; J: TRBJ1-5; CDR3: CASGRGGASNQPQHF; DNA: TGTGCCAGCGGAAGGGGGGGGGCAAGCAATCAGCCCCAGCATTTT
D: NA; size: NA; V: TRBV19; J: TRBJ2-2; CDR3: CASSITVSGELFF; DNA: TGTGCCAGTAGTATAACGGTCTCCGGGGAGCTGTTTTTT
D: NA; size: NA; V: TRBV12-3/TRBV12-4; J: TRBJ1-2; CDR3: CASSPDWDGYTF; DNA: TGTGCCAGCAGTCCCGACTGGGATGGCTACACCTTC
D: TRBD2; size: NA; V: TRBV30; J: TRBJ2-5; CDR3: CAWSAVSGGAETQYF; DNA: TGTGCCTGGAGTGCGGTTAGCGGGGGGGCAGAGACCCAGTACTTC
D: NA; size: NA; V: TRBV6-1; J: TRBJ2-2; CDR3: CASSEELWFGELFF; DNA: TGTGCCAGCAGTGAAGAACTCTGGTTTGGGGAGCTGTTTTTT
D: NA; size: NA; V: TRBV19; J: TRBJ1-2; CDR3: CASSQPTGPAGGYTF; DNA: TGTGCCAGTAGCCAACCCACAGGTCCCGCGGGGGGCTACACCTTC